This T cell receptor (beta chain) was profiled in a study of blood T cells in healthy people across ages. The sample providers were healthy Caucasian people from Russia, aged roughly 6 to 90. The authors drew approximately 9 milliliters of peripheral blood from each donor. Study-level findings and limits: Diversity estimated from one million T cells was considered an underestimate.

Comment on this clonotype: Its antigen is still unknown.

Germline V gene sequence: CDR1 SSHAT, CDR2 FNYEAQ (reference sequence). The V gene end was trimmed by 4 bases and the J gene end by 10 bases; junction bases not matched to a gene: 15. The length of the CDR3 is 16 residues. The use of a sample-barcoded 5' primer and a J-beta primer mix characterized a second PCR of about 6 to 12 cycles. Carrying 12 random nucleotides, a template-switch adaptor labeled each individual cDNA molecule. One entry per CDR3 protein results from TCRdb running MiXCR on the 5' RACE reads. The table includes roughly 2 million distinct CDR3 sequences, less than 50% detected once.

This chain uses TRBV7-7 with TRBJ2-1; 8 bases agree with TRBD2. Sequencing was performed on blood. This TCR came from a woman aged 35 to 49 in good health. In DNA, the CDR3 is TGTGCCAGCAGCTCTCTCGGTGGTAGCGGGGTCATGGAGCAGTTCTTC. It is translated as CASSSLGGSGVMEQFF.